The rows below give T cell receptor beta chains drawn from one sample of a study of shared clonotypes between healthy human individuals. TCRdb's table, derived via immunoSEQ multiplex PCR, lists solely in-frame clones and lacks some. The repertoire holds 2 million to 2.5 million clones, with more than 90% as singletons. Sample: naive CD4+ T cells sorted from blood. These receptors all come from a man in his late teens or twenties in good health. The CDR3 runs from the conserved cysteine through the conserved F or W. D genes are given only for firm matches. Clone size is shown for a subset of rows, as once, few, many or a class of expanded clone.

CDR3: CASSIQGKTTNEKLFF
DNA: TGTGCCAGCAGCATCCAGGGGAAGACAACTAATGAAAAACTGTTTTTT
V: TRBV7-8
D: -
J: TRBJ1-4
length: 16
size: -

CDR3: CSGSSRASTDTQYF
DNA: TGCAGCGGTTCTTCGAGGGCGAGCACAGATACGCAGTATTTT
V: TRBV29-1
D: -
J: TRBJ2-3
length: 14
size: -

CDR3: CASSLRGPETQYF
DNA: TGTGCCAGCAGCTTGAGGGGCCCAGAGACCCAGTACTTC
V: TRBV5-6
D: -
J: TRBJ2-5
length: 13
size: -

CDR3: CASSLTMGIGELFF
DNA: TGTGCCAGCAGCTTGACTATGGGAATCGGGGAGCTGTTTTTT
V: TRBV9
D: -
J: TRBJ2-2
length: 14
size: -

CDR3: CASSLTDRELNYTF
DNA: TGTGCCAGCAGTTTAACGGACAGGGAATTAAACTACACCTTC
V: TRBV27
D: TRBD1
J: TRBJ1-2
length: 14
size: -

CDR3: CASSYHRTGPKNIQYF
DNA: TGTGCCAGCAGTTACCACAGAACGGGACCCAAAAACATTCAGTACTTC
V: TRBV6-6
D: -
J: TRBJ2-4
length: 16
size: -

CDR3: CASSLAGIGTEAFF
DNA: TGCGCCAGCAGCTTGGCAGGGATCGGCACTGAAGCTTTCTTT
V: TRBV5-1
D: -
J: TRBJ1-1
length: 14
size: -

CDR3: CASSQERYSGAGELFF
DNA: TGCGCCAGCAGCCAAGAAAGGTACTCGGGGGCCGGGGAGCTGTTTTTT
V: TRBV4-1
D: -
J: TRBJ2-2
length: 16
size: -

CDR3: CASSVGTVYGYTF
DNA: TGTGCCAGTAGTGTAGGGACAGTTTACGGCTACACCTTC
V: TRBV19
D: TRBD1
J: TRBJ1-2
length: 13
size: -

CDR3: CASSQVPLAGNTGELFF
DNA: TGTGCCAGCAGCCAAGTCCCCCTCGCAGGAAACACCGGGGAGCTGTTTTTT
V: TRBV4-2
D: -
J: TRBJ2-2
length: 17
size: -

CDR3: CASSFRRIAGEETQYF
DNA: TGTGCCAGCAGCTTTCGACGGATAGCGGGTGAAGAGACCCAGTACTTC
V: TRBV5-6
D: TRBD2
J: TRBJ2-5
length: 16
size: -

CDR3: CASSLLGLAGADTQYF
DNA: TGCGCCAGCAGCCTCCTGGGACTAGCGGGAGCAGATACGCAGTATTTT
V: TRBV5-1
D: TRBD2
J: TRBJ2-3
length: 16
size: -

CDR3: CASSLDRGNQPQHF
DNA: TGTGCCAGCAGCTTGGACAGGGGCAATCAGCCCCAGCATTTT
V: TRBV5-6
D: -
J: TRBJ1-5
length: 14
size: -

CDR3: CASSMPSQGALVYGYTF
DNA: TGTGCCAGTAGTATGCCCTCACAGGGGGCACTTGTGTATGGCTACACCTTC
V: TRBV19
D: TRBD1
J: TRBJ1-2
length: 17
size: -

CDR3: CASRTGTTNTGELFF
DNA: TGTGCCAGCAGGACCGGGACAACGAACACCGGGGAGCTGTTTTTT
V: TRBV5-6
D: -
J: TRBJ2-2
length: 15
size: -

CDR3: CASSPSSDEQYF
DNA: TGTGCCAGCAGCCCCTCAAGTGACGAGCAGTACTTC
V: TRBV11-2
D: -
J: TRBJ2-7
length: 12
size: -

CDR3: CASSQTGVGRGYTF
DNA: TGTGCCAGCAGTCAGACAGGGGTTGGACGCGGCTACACCTTC
V: TRBV28
D: TRBD1
J: TRBJ1-2
length: 14
size: -

CDR3: CASSQEASGGSTDTQYF
DNA: TGTGCCAGCAGCCAAGAGGCTAGCGGGGGGAGCACAGATACGCAGTATTTT
V: TRBV4-2
D: TRBD2
J: TRBJ2-3
length: 17
size: -

CDR3: CASNPTSGAPPGQYF
DNA: TGTGCCAGCAATCCGACTAGCGGGGCCCCCCCCGGCCAGTACTTC
V: TRBV27
D: TRBD2
J: TRBJ2-5
length: 15
size: -

CDR3: CASSPRSSLWVDEQYF
DNA: TGTGCCAGCAGCCCCCGAAGCTCGTTATGGGTCGACGAGCAGTACTTC
V: TRBV11-2
D: -
J: TRBJ2-7
length: 16
size: -

CDR3: CASSESDRAPGYTF
DNA: TGTGCCAGCAGTGAAAGTGACAGGGCTCCTGGCTACACCTTC
V: TRBV2
D: TRBD1
J: TRBJ1-2
length: 14
size: -

CDR3: CASSSGQGRYTF
DNA: TGTGCCAGCAGCTCGGGACAGGGCCGCTACACCTTC
V: TRBV28
D: TRBD1
J: TRBJ1-2
length: 12
size: -

CDR3: CASSPRTSGNTGELFF
DNA: TGTGCCAGCAGCCCGCGGACTAGCGGTAACACCGGGGAGCTGTTTTTT
V: TRBV7-6
D: TRBD2
J: TRBJ2-2
length: 16
size: -

CDR3: CASSYSQAGAGDIQYF
DNA: TGTGCCAGCAGTTACTCTCAAGCGGGCGCCGGGGACATTCAGTACTTC
V: TRBV6-5
D: -
J: TRBJ2-4
length: 16
size: -

CDR3: CASSQGLALTGELFF
DNA: TGTGCCAGCAGCCAGGGACTAGCTCTCACCGGGGAGCTGTTTTTT
V: TRBV5-6
D: TRBD2
J: TRBJ2-2
length: 15
size: -

CDR3: CASSSRGGSSYEQYF
DNA: TGTGCCAGCAGCTCCCGCGGCGGGAGCTCCTACGAGCAGTACTTC
V: TRBV7-2
D: TRBD2
J: TRBJ2-7
length: 15
size: once